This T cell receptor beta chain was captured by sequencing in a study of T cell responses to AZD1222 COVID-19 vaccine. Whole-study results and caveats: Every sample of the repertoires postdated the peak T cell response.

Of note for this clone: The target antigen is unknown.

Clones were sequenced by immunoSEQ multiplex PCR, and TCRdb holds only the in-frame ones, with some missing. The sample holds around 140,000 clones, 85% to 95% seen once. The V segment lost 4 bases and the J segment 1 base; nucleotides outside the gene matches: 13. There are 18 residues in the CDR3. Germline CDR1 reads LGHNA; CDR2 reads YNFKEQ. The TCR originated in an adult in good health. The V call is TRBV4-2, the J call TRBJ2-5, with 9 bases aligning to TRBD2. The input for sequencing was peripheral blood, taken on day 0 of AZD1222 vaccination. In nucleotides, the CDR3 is TGTGCCAGCAGCCGGGAAGGAGGTCTAGCGGGACTCCAAGAGACCCAGTACTTC. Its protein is CASSREGGLAGLQETQYF.